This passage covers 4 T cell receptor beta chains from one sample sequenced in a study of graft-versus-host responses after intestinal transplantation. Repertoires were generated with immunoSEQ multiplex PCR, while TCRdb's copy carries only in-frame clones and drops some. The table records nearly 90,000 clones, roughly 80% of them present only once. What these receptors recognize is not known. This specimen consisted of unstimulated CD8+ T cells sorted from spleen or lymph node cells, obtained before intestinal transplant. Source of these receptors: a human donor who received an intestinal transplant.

The CDR3: CAIRPRVRGGALGNEQFF. DNA of the CDR3: TGTGCCATCAGGCCCCGAGTCCGCGGGGGGGCCTTGGGCAATGAGCAGTTCTTC. V is TRBV10-3 and J is TRBJ2-1; 9 bases fit TRBD2. The CDR3 covers 18 residues. Per germline, CDR1 ENHRY and CDR2 SYGVKD. Germline trimming cut 6 bases from V and 6 bases from J; bases unmatched to any gene: 18.

The CDR3 is CASSQEGWGNEQFF. DNA for the CDR3: TGCGCCAGCAGCCAAGAGGGATGGGGGAATGAGCAGTTCTTC. The chain is built from TRBV4-3 and TRBJ2-1; either TRBD1 or TRBD2 may fit D (5 bases each). Germline CDR1 is LGHNA and CDR2 is YSLEER. CDR3 length equals 14 residues. The V and J ends lost 0 bases and 7 bases respectively, with 10 bases between them.

The CDR3 DNA reads as TGCGCCAGCAGCCAAGAGGCGACAGGGAATACTGAAGCTTTCTTT. It is translated as CASSQEATGNTEAFF. V is TRBV4-1 and J is TRBJ1-1, with 7 bases fitting TRBD1. The CDR3 is 15 amino acids. Losses at the gene ends were 0 bases for V and 5 bases for J; bases not matched to a gene: 6. Germline V CDR1 and CDR2: MGHRA, YSYEKL.

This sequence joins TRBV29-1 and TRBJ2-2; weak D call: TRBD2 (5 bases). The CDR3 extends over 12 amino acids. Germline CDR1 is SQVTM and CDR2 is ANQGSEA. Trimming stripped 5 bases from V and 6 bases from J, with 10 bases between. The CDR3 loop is CSVWTGAGELFF. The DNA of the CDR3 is TGCAGCGTTTGGACCGGGGCCGGGGAGCTGTTTTTT.